A selection of T cell receptor beta chains follows, all from one sample in a study of T-cell memory formation after mild COVID-19. TCRdb reanalysed the 5' RACE reads using MiXCR and keeps one entry per CDR3 protein. The sample carries 450,000 to 650,000 distinct CDR3 sequences, approximately 19% recorded once. The sample taken for sequencing was PBMCs or a T cell subset sorted from them (not recorded which). All receptors come from an adult woman who had mild COVID-19 (a few samples of this study predate the infection). Cell type and time point are not known. The CDR3 runs from the conserved cysteine through the conserved F or W. The order of the fields is D gene, J gene, clone size, V gene, CDR3 protein, CDR3 DNA. The D gene is left open where the match is weak. Some rows have no size entry. The others give once, few or many, or a class for an expanded clone.

d_gene: TRBD1
j_gene: TRBJ2-3
abundance: few
v_gene: TRBV12-3/TRBV12-4
CDR3aa: CASNRGKTGPTDTQYF
CDR3nt: TGTGCCAGCAATAGGGGGAAGACAGGGCCCACAGATACGCAGTATTTT

d_gene: -
j_gene: TRBJ2-5
abundance: few
v_gene: TRBV12-3/TRBV12-4
CDR3aa: CASSSQRVYQETQYF
CDR3nt: TGTGCCAGCAGTTCTCAGCGGGTGTACCAAGAGACCCAGTACTTC

d_gene: TRBD2
j_gene: TRBJ2-7
abundance: -
v_gene: TRBV6-6
CDR3aa: CASSAGTSAYEQYF
CDR3nt: TGTGCCAGCAGCGCCGGGACTAGCGCCTACGAGCAGTACTTC

d_gene: -
j_gene: TRBJ1-3
abundance: -
v_gene: TRBV3-1
CDR3aa: CASSQIPRGGGNTIYF
CDR3nt: TGTGCCAGCAGCCAAATACCCAGGGGAGGCGGAAACACCATATATTTT

d_gene: -
j_gene: TRBJ2-1
abundance: few
v_gene: TRBV3-2
CDR3aa: CASSQASRTPVNNEQFF
CDR3nt: TGTGCCAGCAGCCAAGCAAGTCGGACTCCGGTCAACAATGAGCAGTTCTTC

d_gene: -
j_gene: TRBJ1-4
abundance: few
v_gene: TRBV3-1
CDR3aa: CASSQGAINEKLFF
CDR3nt: TGTGCCAGCAGCCAGGGCGCGATTAATGAAAAACTGTTTTTT

d_gene: -
j_gene: TRBJ2-2
abundance: -
v_gene: TRBV5-4
CDR3aa: CASSLGENGELFF
CDR3nt: TGTGCCAGCAGCTTGGGAGAGAACGGGGAGCTGTTTTTT

d_gene: -
j_gene: TRBJ2-4
abundance: few
v_gene: TRBV6-2/TRBV6-3
CDR3aa: CASSEVSTAKNIQYF
CDR3nt: TGTGCCAGCAGTGAGGTCTCTACGGCCAAAAACATTCAGTACTTC

d_gene: -
j_gene: TRBJ2-1
abundance: -
v_gene: TRBV7-9
CDR3aa: CASNNDNEQFF
CDR3nt: TGTGCCAGCAATAACGACAATGAGCAGTTCTTC

d_gene: TRBD2
j_gene: TRBJ2-1
abundance: -
v_gene: TRBV7-9
CDR3aa: CASSLEASGSRQFF
CDR3nt: TGTGCCAGCAGCTTAGAAGCTAGCGGGTCAAGGCAGTTCTTC

d_gene: -
j_gene: TRBJ2-2
abundance: few
v_gene: TRBV7-6
CDR3aa: CASSLDLGRSGELFF
CDR3nt: TGTGCCAGCAGCTTAGATTTGGGTCGGAGCGGGGAGCTGTTTTTT

d_gene: -
j_gene: TRBJ2-3
abundance: -
v_gene: TRBV24-1
CDR3aa: CATSDRPDKATDTQYF
CDR3nt: TGTGCCACCAGTGATCGCCCGGACAAAGCAACAGATACGCAGTATTTT

d_gene: -
j_gene: TRBJ1-6
abundance: -
v_gene: TRBV20-1
CDR3aa: CSADRDLNSPLHF
CDR3nt: TGCAGTGCGGACCGGGACCTTAATTCACCCCTCCACTTT

d_gene: -
j_gene: TRBJ2-5
abundance: -
v_gene: TRBV18
CDR3aa: CASSPGGGKETQYF
CDR3nt: TGTGCCAGCTCACCAGGCGGTGGGAAAGAGACCCAGTACTTC

d_gene: -
j_gene: TRBJ2-7
abundance: few
v_gene: TRBV5-6
CDR3aa: CASSRAAGYEQYF
CDR3nt: TGTGCCAGCAGCCGTGCGGCCGGCTACGAGCAGTACTTC

d_gene: -
j_gene: TRBJ2-2
abundance: few
v_gene: TRBV12-3/TRBV12-4
CDR3aa: CASRAPSAGELFF
CDR3nt: TGTGCCAGCAGAGCCCCCTCGGCCGGGGAGCTGTTTTTT

d_gene: TRBD2
j_gene: TRBJ2-7
abundance: -
v_gene: TRBV6-2/TRBV6-3
CDR3aa: CASNLAGGAYEQYF
CDR3nt: TGTGCCAGCAATCTAGCGGGAGGTGCCTACGAGCAGTACTTC

d_gene: -
j_gene: TRBJ2-1
abundance: few
v_gene: TRBV24-1
CDR3aa: CATSTGAVNEQFF
CDR3nt: TGTGCCACGTCGACCGGGGCGGTAAATGAGCAGTTCTTC

d_gene: TRBD2
j_gene: TRBJ2-1
abundance: once
v_gene: TRBV19
CDR3aa: CASSIDISGRAYNEQFF
CDR3nt: TGTGCCAGTAGTATAGATATTTCCGGGAGGGCCTACAATGAGCAGTTCTTC

d_gene: -
j_gene: TRBJ2-3
abundance: -
v_gene: TRBV6-5
CDR3aa: CASSHGGTDTQYF
CDR3nt: TGTGCCAGCAGCCACGGCGGAACAGATACGCAGTATTTT